The 24 T cell receptor beta chains given below trace back to one sample, sequenced in a study of blood T cell repertoires in COVID-19. Data came from immunoSEQ multiplex PCR; TCRdb stores just in-frame clones and leaves some out. In the table there are 120,000 to 150,000 clones, roughly 89% of which are singletons. Sequencing input: PBMCs or T cells enriched from blood (not recorded which). Source of these receptors: a woman in her forties or fifties who had been exposed to COVID-19.

The gene calls are TRBV2 and TRBJ1-4; TRBD1 matches 11 bases. Per the germline V gene, CDR1 is SNHLY and CDR2 is FYNNEI. The V gene end was trimmed by 2 bases and the J gene end by 4 bases; junction bases not matched to a gene: 6. The CDR3 totals 17 residues. The CDR3 coding sequence is TGTGCCAGCAGTGAATTCGGACAGGGGGCTTTTAATGAAAAACTGTTTTTT. Its protein is CASSEFGQGAFNEKLFF.

The V call is TRBV5-6, the J call TRBJ2-7; 7 nucleotides line up with TRBD2. Germline CDR1 is SGHDT and CDR2 is YYEEEE. The CDR3 is made up of 14 amino acids. Unmatched junction bases numbered 8, after V lost 4 bases and J lost 4 bases. The CDR3 region has the DNA TGTGCCAGCAGCCCCAGCGGGAAGCTTTACGAGCAGTACTTC. It codes for CASSPSGKLYEQYF.

The chain links TRBV5-1 to TRBJ2-2, with D tentatively TRBD1 (5 bases). In germline, CDR1 is SGHRS, CDR2 YFSETQ. The CDR3 totals 12 residues. The V end lost 7 bases, the J end lost 1 base, and 5 bases lay between the germline ends. CDR3 DNA sequence: TGCGCCAGCGGACAGAACACCGGGGAGCTGTTTTTT. As protein: CASGQNTGELFF.

In its sample, this clone was seen a few times. V and J are TRBV5-4 and TRBJ2-3, with a weak D call TRBD2 (6 bases). CDR3 size: 15 residues. The V gene's germline CDR1 is SGHNT and CDR2 YYREEE (reference sequence). The V and J ends lost 2 bases and 4 bases respectively, with 14 bases between them. In nucleotides, the CDR3 is TGTGCCAGCAGCTTATGGACTATTGATTCAGATACGCAGTATTTT. It translates to CASSLWTIDSDTQYF.

This clone was detected only once. CDR3 residues: CASSQAPGQYSPLHF. The DNA of the CDR3 is TGTGCCAGCAGCCAAGCTCCGGGACAGTATTCACCCCTCCACTTT. This sequence joins TRBV14 and TRBJ1-6; 7 bases match TRBD1. V trimming: 1 base; J trimming: 8 bases; junction bases outside the gene matches: 5. The CDR3 spans 15 residues. CDR1 and CDR2 from the germline V gene are SGHDN and FVKESK.

V usage is TRBV28 and J usage is TRBJ1-5; possible D gene TRBD1, 6 bases. V lost 3 bases to trimming and J lost 1 base, with 13 bases between them. Germline CDR1 MDHEN, CDR2 SYDVKM. The CDR3 extends over 16 amino acids. CDR3 in DNA: TGTGCCAGCAGTTTCTTCAAGGGGGGGAGCAATCAGCCCCAGCATTTT. It codes for CASSFFKGGSNQPQHF. Filled out from reference TRBV28 and TRBJ1-5, the complete variable domain reads DVKVTQSSRYLVKRTGEKVFLECVQDMDHENMFWYRQDPGLGLRLIYFSYDVKMKEKGDIPEGYSVSREKKERFSLILESASTNQTSMYLCASSFFKGGSNQPQHFGDGTRLSIL.

The chain links TRBV6-5 to TRBJ2-1; D gene ambiguous. This CDR3 is 11 amino acids long. Trimming removed 5 bases at V and 10 bases at J, with 9 bases between. CDR1 is MNHEY, CDR2 SVGAGI, per germline. CDR3 residues: CASSLTTEQFF. The DNA of the CDR3 is TGTGCCAGCAGTCTCACTACGGAGCAGTTCTTC.

The V and J genes are TRBV5-5 and TRBJ1-5, with 8 bases fitting TRBD1. The CDR3 covers 17 residues. After removal of 2 bases from V and 1 base from J, the junction contained 8 bases not matched to a gene. Germline V gene data show CDR1 as SGHKS and CDR2 as YYEKEE (reference sequence). Here the CDR3 DNA reads TGTGCCAGCAGCTTTTACCCGGACAGGGCGAGCAATCAGCCCCAGCATTTT. This translates into CASSFYPDRASNQPQHF. Together with reference TRBV5-5 and TRBJ1-5, the CDR3 gives the full variable domain: DAGVTQSPTHLIKTRGQQVTLRCSPISGHKSVSWYQQVLGQGPQFIFQYYEKEERGRGNFPDRFSARQFPNYSSELNVNALLLGDSALYLCASSFYPDRASNQPQHFGDGTRLSIL.

This sequence joins TRBV6-1 and TRBJ2-5; no reliable D call. Trimming pared 2 bases from V and 5 bases from J, leaving 6 bases between. The CDR3 has 12 amino acids. The V gene's germline CDR1 is MNHNS and CDR2 SASEGT. The CDR3 DNA reads TGTGCCAGCAGTGAACGTGTCGAGACCCAGTACTTC. It yields the protein CASSERVETQYF.

The sample holds a few counts of this clone. The chain links TRBV4-3 to TRBJ2-2, with 8 nucleotides matching TRBD2. Trimming removed 0 bases from V and 6 bases from J; junction bases left unmatched: 6. Germline V gene data show CDR1 as LGHNA and CDR2 as YSLEER. The CDR3 extends over 16 amino acids. The CDR3 is CASSQELSGGSGELFF. In nucleotides, the CDR3 is TGCGCCAGCAGCCAAGAGCTGAGCGGGGGTTCCGGGGAGCTGTTTTTT.

CDR3 in DNA: TGTGCCAGCAGCGTAGGGGGGCAGCGAAATGAAAAACTGTTTTTT. The encoded protein is CASSVGGQRNEKLFF. The chain joins TRBV9 to TRBJ1-4, with a weak D call TRBD1 (6 bases). The CDR3 loop spans 15 amino acids. V was clipped by 0 bases and J by 5 bases, with 11 bases between them. Looked up from germline, CDR1 is SGDLS and CDR2 is YYNGEE.

The CDR3 loop reads CASSGTSGGFSYNEQFF. The CDR3 nucleotides read TGTGCCAGCAGCGGGACTAGCGGGGGCTTCTCCTACAATGAGCAGTTCTTC. The V and J genes are TRBV7-9 and TRBJ2-1; 14 positions match TRBD2. CDR3 length: 17 residues. Germline V gene lookup returns CDR1 SEHNR and CDR2 FQNEAQ (reference sequence). V trimming: 5 bases; J trimming: 0 bases; junction bases outside the gene matches: 3.

The chain links TRBV5-8 to TRBJ2-6, with a tentative D call TRBD1 (6 bases). Trimming cost V 4 bases and J 2 bases, with 16 bases left between them. This CDR3 contains 17 residues. Germline values: CDR1 SGHTS, CDR2 YDEGEE. The CDR3 is CASSTVTGLPGANVLTF. The CDR3 DNA is TGTGCCAGCAGCACCGTGACAGGACTCCCTGGGGCCAACGTCCTGACTTTC.

The chain recombines TRBV7-9 with TRBJ2-7; weak D call: TRBD2 (5 bases). The CDR3 is 14 amino acids. V dropped 3 bases and J dropped 1 base, with 10 bases sitting between them. Germline CDR1 is SEHNR and CDR2 is FQNEAQ (reference sequence). CDR3 protein: CASSFPGDSYEQYF. The CDR3 coding sequence is TGTGCCAGCAGCTTCCCCGGGGATTCCTACGAGCAGTACTTC.

The chain combines TRBV5-1 with TRBJ1-1; 7 bases agree with TRBD1. The CDR3 has 15 residues. The V and J ends lost 1 base and 1 base, in that order; junction bases with no gene match: 4. CDR1 and CDR2 (germline): SGHRS, YFSETQ. In nucleotides, the CDR3 is TGCGCCAGCAGCTTGCAACAGGGGCCGAACACTGAAGCTTTCTTT. Amino acids: CASSLQQGPNTEAFF.

This sequence joins TRBV30 and TRBJ2-7; the match to TRBD1 covers 7 bases. The V gene end was trimmed by 6 bases and the J gene end by 3 bases; junction bases not matched to a gene: 11. Germline values: CDR1 GTSNPN, CDR2 SVGIG (reference sequence). This CDR3 contains 14 residues. The CDR3, as DNA: TGTGCCTGCGGATCCACAGGGGCTTTCTACGAGCAGTACTTC. Protein product: CACGSTGAFYEQYF.

This clone is classed as medium-sized. The V call is TRBV6-4, the J call TRBJ1-2; D gene ambiguous. In germline, CDR1 is MRHNA, CDR2 SNTAGT. V lost 0 bases, J lost 2 bases, and 4 bases lay in between. The CDR3 length is 13 residues. The CDR3, as DNA: TGTGCCAGCAGTGACTCGACAAACTATGGCTACACCTTC. Amino acids: CASSDSTNYGYTF.

This chain links TRBV2 with TRBJ1-5; D may be TRBD1 (6 bases). Trimming cost V 8 bases and J 2 bases, with 19 bases left between them. Per the germline V gene, CDR1 is SNHLY and CDR2 is FYNNEI. CDR3 length equals 16 residues. The chain's CDR3 is CASSPRNSGGNQPQHF. The CDR3 coding sequence is TGTGCCAGCTCCCCTCGGAATTCAGGGGGCAATCAGCCCCAGCATTTT.

This clone was observed a few times. The J gene is TRBJ1-2, the V gene TRBV25-1, with D unresolved. CDR3 length equals 15 residues. Germline CDR1 is MGHDK and CDR2 is SYGVNS. Deletions cut 7 bases from V and 2 bases from J, with 17 bases between. CDR3 protein: CASTSGSGSNYGYTF. Written as DNA, the CDR3 is TGTGCCAGCACCTCGGGATCCGGGAGCAACTATGGCTACACCTTC.

This clone was found once. The junction does not match germline at one end; this may be a read error. The chain joins TRBV5-4 to TRBJ2-3; TRBD1 matches 8 bases. The length of the CDR3 is 15 residues. CDR1 is SGHNT and CDR2 is YYREEE in the germline V gene (reference sequence). The CDR3 DNA follows: TGTGCCAGCAGCCCGACAGGGGCTAGCACAGATATGCAGTATTTT. Its translation: CASSPTGASTDMQYF.

The gene calls are TRBV5-1 and TRBJ2-1, with 8 bases lining up with TRBD2. Germline trimming cut 7 bases from V and 0 bases from J; bases unmatched to any gene: 3. The CDR3 is 14 residues long. CDR1 SGHRS and CDR2 YFSETQ come from the germline V gene. This chain's CDR3 is CASDSGNSYNEQFF. The DNA of the CDR3 is TGCGCCAGCGATAGCGGGAACTCCTACAATGAGCAGTTCTTC.

The chain carries TRBV18 and TRBJ1-5; TRBD1 might be the D (6 bases). The V gene's germline CDR1 is KGHSH and CDR2 LQKENI. The CDR3 spans 13 residues. The V and J ends lost 3 bases and 7 bases respectively, with 10 bases between them. This chain's CDR3 is CASSPDRLQPQHF. CDR3 nucleotides: TGTGCCAGCTCACCTGACAGGCTCCAGCCCCAGCATTTT.

The V and J genes are TRBV4-3 and TRBJ2-7, with 8 bases that match TRBD1. Germline V lookup: CDR1 LGHNA, CDR2 YSLEER. V dropped 8 bases and J dropped 5; count of bases not matched to a gene: 11. CDR3 length: 14 amino acids. CDR3 in DNA: TGCGCCAGCCCCGGCCTACAGGGGGGCAACGAGCAGTACTTC. This codes for CASPGLQGGNEQYF.

The CDR3 DNA reads TGTGCCAGCAGCTTATCGTCAGGGGATGGCTACACCTTC. It codes for CASSLSSGDGYTF. The J gene is TRBJ1-2, the V gene TRBV7-8; a possible D gene is TRBD1 (6 bases). CDR1 and CDR2 (germline): SGHVS, FQNEAQ. V lost 2 bases and J 6 bases, leaving 10 bases between the germline ends. The CDR3 is 13 residues long.